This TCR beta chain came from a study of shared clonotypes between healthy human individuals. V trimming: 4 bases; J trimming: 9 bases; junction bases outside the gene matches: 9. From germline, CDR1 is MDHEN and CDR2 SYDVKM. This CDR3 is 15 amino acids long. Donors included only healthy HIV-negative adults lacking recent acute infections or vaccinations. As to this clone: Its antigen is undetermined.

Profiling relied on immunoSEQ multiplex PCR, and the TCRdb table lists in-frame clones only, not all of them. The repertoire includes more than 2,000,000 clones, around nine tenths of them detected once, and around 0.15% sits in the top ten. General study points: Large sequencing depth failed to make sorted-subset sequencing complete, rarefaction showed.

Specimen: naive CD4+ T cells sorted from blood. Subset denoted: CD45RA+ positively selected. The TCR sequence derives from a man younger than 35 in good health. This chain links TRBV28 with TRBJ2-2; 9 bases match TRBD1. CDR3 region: CASSSSDRGFRELFF. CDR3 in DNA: TGTGCCAGCAGTTCCTCGGACAGGGGTTTCCGGGAGCTGTTTTTT. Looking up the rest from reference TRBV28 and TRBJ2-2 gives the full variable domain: DVKVTQSSRYLVKRTGEKVFLECVQDMDHENMFWYRQDPGLGLRLIYFSYDVKMKEKGDIPEGYSVSREKKERFSLILESASTNQTSMYLCASSSSDRGFRELFFGEGSRLTVL.